This entry is about one T cell receptor beta chain. Other DNA sequences of this sample code for an identical CDR3. Produced via immunoSEQ multiplex PCR; TCRdb's table is partial and in-frame only. The sample yields around 47,000 clones, roughly 84% seen once. This sample was included in a study of STAT5B mutations in CD4+ large granular lymphocyte leukemia. The CDR3 length is 15 residues. In germline, CDR1 is LGHNT, CDR2 FRNRAP. V lost 0 bases to trimming and J lost 3 bases; unmatched junction nucleotides: 4. Sequences were obtained from CD4+ T cells from blood buffy coats. The rearrangement uses TRBV12-5 and TRBJ2-7; TRBD1 matches 8 bases. This receptor was taken from a human donor in good health. CDR3 in amino acids: CASGLVRDRNYEQYF. The CDR3 bases are TGTGCTAGTGGTTTGGTTCGGGACAGGAACTACGAGCAGTACTTC.